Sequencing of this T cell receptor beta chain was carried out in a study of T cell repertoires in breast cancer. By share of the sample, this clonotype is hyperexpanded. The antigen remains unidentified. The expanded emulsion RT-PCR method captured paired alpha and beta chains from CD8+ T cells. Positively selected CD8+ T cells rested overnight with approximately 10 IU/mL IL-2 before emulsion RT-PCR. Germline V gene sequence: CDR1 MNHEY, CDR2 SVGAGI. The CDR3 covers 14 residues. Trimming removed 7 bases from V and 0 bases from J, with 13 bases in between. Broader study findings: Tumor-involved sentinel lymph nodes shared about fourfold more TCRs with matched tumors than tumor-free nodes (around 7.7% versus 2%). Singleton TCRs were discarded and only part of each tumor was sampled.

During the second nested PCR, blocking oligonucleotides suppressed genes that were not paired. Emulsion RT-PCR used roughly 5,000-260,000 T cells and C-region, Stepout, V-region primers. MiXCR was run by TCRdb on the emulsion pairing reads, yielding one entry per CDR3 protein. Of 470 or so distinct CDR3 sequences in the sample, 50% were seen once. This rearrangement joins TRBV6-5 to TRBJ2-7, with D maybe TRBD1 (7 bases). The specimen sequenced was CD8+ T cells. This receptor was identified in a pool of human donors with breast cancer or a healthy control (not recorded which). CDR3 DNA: TGTGCCAGCACCGCGGGACAGAGCTCCTACGAGCAGTACTTC. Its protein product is CASTAGQSSYEQYF.